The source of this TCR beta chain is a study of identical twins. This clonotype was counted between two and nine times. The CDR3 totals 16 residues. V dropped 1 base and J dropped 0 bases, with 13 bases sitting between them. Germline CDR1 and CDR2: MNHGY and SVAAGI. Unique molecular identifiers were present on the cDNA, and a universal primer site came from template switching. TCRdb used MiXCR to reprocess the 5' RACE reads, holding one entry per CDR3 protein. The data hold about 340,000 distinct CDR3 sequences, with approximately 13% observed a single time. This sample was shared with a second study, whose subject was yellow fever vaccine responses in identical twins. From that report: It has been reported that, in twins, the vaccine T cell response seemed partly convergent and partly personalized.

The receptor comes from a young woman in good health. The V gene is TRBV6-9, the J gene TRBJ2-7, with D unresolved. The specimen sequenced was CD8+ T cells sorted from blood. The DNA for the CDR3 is TGTGCCAGCAGTTATTTATCCGGGTTACCCTCCTACGAGCAGTACGTC. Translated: CASSYLSGLPSYEQYV.